The rows below give T cell receptor beta chains drawn from one sample of a study of control samples from healthy donors and cancer patients. Generated by immunoSEQ multiplex PCR, the TCRdb table keeps only in-frame clones and is missing some. The sample includes 400,000 to 450,000 clones, around 90% seen only once; the top ten take more than 6%. The sequenced sample was PBMCs. The receptors originated from a man aged 35-49 years with head and neck cancer. Each CDR3 is given with its conserved first and last residue. Each record gives: J gene, V gene, clone size, D gene, CDR3 protein, CDR3 DNA. A D gene is named only where the DNA matches it firmly. The size of a clone is reported for some rows only, either as once, few or many, or as a class for expanded clones.

>TRBJ2-1|TRBV19|.|TRBD1
CASSASGQGKSAYNEQFF
TGTGCCAGTAGTGCTTCGGGACAGGGGAAGAGCGCCTACAATGAGCAGTTCTTC
>TRBJ2-1|TRBV6-5|.|.
CASILSSYTDEQFF
TGTGCCAGCATTCTCTCTAGTTACACGGATGAGCAGTTCTTC
>TRBJ2-7|TRBV5-1|.|.
CASSLEGGPTYEQYF
TGCGCCAGCAGCTTGGAAGGGGGGCCCACCTACGAGCAGTACTTC
>TRBJ2-7|TRBV7-3|once|.
CASSSDRSYEQYF
TGTGCCAGCAGTTCCGACAGGAGCTACGAGCAGTACTTC
>TRBJ2-3|TRBV6-1|.|.
CASSEGSGGSTDTQYF
TGTGCCAGCAGTGAGGGGAGTGGGGGGAGCACAGATACGCAGTATTTT
>TRBJ2-6|TRBV11-2|.|.
CASGGTGLAGANVLTF
TGTGCCAGCGGTGGAACGGGTCTGGCGGGGGCCAACGTCCTGACTTTC
>TRBJ2-7|TRBV7-2|.|TRBD2
CASSRSGGVSYEQYF
TGTGCCAGCAGCCGTAGCGGGGGGGTCTCCTACGAGCAGTACTTC
>TRBJ1-1|TRBV5-4|.|.
CASSPGAAEAFF
TGTGCCAGCAGCCCGGGGGCGGCTGAAGCTTTCTTT
>TRBJ1-4|TRBV15|.|TRBD1
CATSRGRGQQDEKLFF
TGTGCCACCAGCAGAGGGAGGGGACAGCAAGATGAAAAACTGTTTTTT
>TRBJ2-7|TRBV6-2/TRBV6-3|once|.
CASSRNRDLYEQYF
TGTGCCAGCAGCCGCAACCGGGATCTCTACGAGCAGTACTTC
>TRBJ2-1|TRBV28|.|.
CASSFGLGKYNEQFF
TGTGCCAGCAGTTTCGGACTGGGGAAATACAATGAGCAGTTCTTC
>TRBJ2-7|TRBV5-1|once|TRBD1
CASSLAPGTGNDEQYF
TGCGCCAGCAGCTTGGCCCCCGGGACAGGGAACGACGAGCAGTACTTC
>TRBJ1-1|TRBV7-6|.|TRBD1
CASSLDTGTGGVSTEAFF
TGTGCCAGCAGCTTAGACACCGGGACAGGGGGCGTTAGCACTGAAGCTTTCTTT
>TRBJ2-7|TRBV27|.|.
CASSTPGRHSYEQYF
TGTGCCAGCAGTACTCCGGGACGCCACTCCTACGAGCAGTACTTC
>TRBJ2-7|TRBV5-6|.|.
CASSSPGQSYEQYF
TGTGCCAGCAGTTCTCCCGGACAGTCCTACGAGCAGTACTTC
>TRBJ2-2|TRBV3-1/TRBV3-2|.|TRBD2
CASSPGTTRTGELFF
TGTGCCAGCAGCCCGGGGACTACCCGCACCGGGGAGCTGTTTTTT
>TRBJ2-7|TRBV11-2|.|.
CASSPDGGSYEQYF
TGTGCCAGCAGCCCGGACGGGGGCTCCTACGAGCAGTACTTC
>TRBJ1-4|TRBV6-6|.|TRBD1
CASSYEGGQGNEKLFF
TGTGCCAGCAGTTACGAAGGGGGACAGGGGAATGAAAAACTGTTTTTT
>TRBJ1-5|TRBV6-1|.|.
CASSELGLGQPQHF
TGTGCCAGCAGTGAACTTGGCCTGGGGCAGCCCCAGCATTTT
>TRBJ2-7|TRBV27|.|TRBD2
CASRLAGGNEQYF
TGTGCCAGCAGACTAGCGGGAGGTAACGAGCAGTACTTC
>TRBJ1-1|TRBV5-4|.|TRBD1
CASSWDRTNTEAFF
TGTGCCAGCAGCTGGGACAGAACCAACACTGAAGCTTTCTTT
>TRBJ1-6|TRBV6-5|.|.
CASSYVANSPLHF
TGTGCCAGCAGTTACGTAGCGAATTCACCCCTCCACTTT
>TRBJ1-1|TRBV5-8|.|.
CASSNGTGTTNTEAFF
TGTGCCAGCAGCAACGGCACCGGGACAACGAACACTGAAGCTTTCTTT
>TRBJ2-3|TRBV5-1|.|.
CASSFNTDTQYF
TGCGCCAGCAGCTTCAACACAGATACGCAGTATTTT
>TRBJ2-5|TRBV3-1/TRBV3-2|.|TRBD1
CASSQDLGQGGTETQYF
TGTGCCAGCAGCCAAGATCTGGGACAGGGAGGGACAGAGACCCAGTACTTC
>TRBJ2-7|TRBV11-2|.|.
CASSLTPLFYEQYF
TGTGCCAGCAGCTTAACCCCGCTCTTTTACGAGCAGTACTTC
>TRBJ2-7|TRBV11-2|.|.
CASSDPPFGEQYF
TGTGCCAGCAGCGACCCTCCGTTCGGAGAGCAGTACTTC
>TRBJ2-2|TRBV7-6|.|.
CASSSQGNRAGELFF
TGTGCCAGCAGCTCACAGGGTAATAGGGCCGGGGAGCTGTTTTTT
>TRBJ1-3|TRBV7-2|.|.
CASSLGPGRGVGNTIYF
TGTGCCAGCAGCTTAGGGCCAGGGAGGGGGGTCGGAAACACCATATATTTT
>TRBJ2-2|TRBV29-1|.|.
CSVEERGAVDGELFF
TGCAGCGTTGAAGAGCGAGGCGCCGTTGACGGGGAGCTGTTTTTT
>TRBJ1-2|TRBV19|.|TRBD1
CASSTTRQGKVAYGYTF
TGTGCCAGTAGTACCACCAGACAGGGGAAGGTCGCCTATGGCTACACCTTC
>TRBJ2-3|TRBV4-2|.|TRBD1
CASSQQGQGTDTQYF
TGTGCCAGCAGCCAACAGGGACAGGGCACAGATACGCAGTATTTT
>TRBJ2-7|TRBV29-1|.|TRBD1
CSVEGPLGQGSYEQYF
TGCAGCGTTGAGGGCCCCCTCGGACAGGGTTCCTACGAGCAGTACTTC
>TRBJ1-4|TRBV28|.|TRBD1
CASSLTTGAYEKLFF
TGTGCCAGCAGTTTAACGACAGGGGCGTATGAAAAACTGTTTTTT
>TRBJ2-2|TRBV4-1|.|TRBD2
CASRMTSGSAGELFF
TGCGCCAGCAGAATGACTAGCGGGAGTGCGGGGGAGCTGTTTTTT
>TRBJ2-7|TRBV3-1/TRBV3-2|.|.
CASSQEGLGGGEQYF
TGTGCCAGCAGCCAAGAAGGGTTGGGGGGAGGAGAGCAGTACTTC
>TRBJ2-7|TRBV3-1/TRBV3-2|.|TRBD2
CASSPPGLVSCEQYF
TGTGCCAGCAGCCCACCGGGACTAGTATCCTGCGAGCAGTACTTC
>TRBJ2-1|TRBV7-9|.|TRBD2
CASSATSGRAEEQFF
TGTGCCAGCAGCGCCACTAGCGGGAGGGCCGAGGAGCAGTTCTTC
>TRBJ1-2|TRBV14|few|TRBD1
CASSQRQGPNYGYTF
TGTGCCAGCAGCCAACGACAGGGACCTAACTATGGCTACACCTTC
>TRBJ2-5|TRBV6-4|.|.
CASSPGGDQETQYF
TGTGCCAGCTCCCCCGGCGGGGATCAAGAGACCCAGTACTTC